The T cell receptor (beta chain) described here comes from a study of technical replicates of blood from four donors. The repertoire was sequenced with immunoSEQ multiplex PCR; TCRdb's copy has only in-frame clones and lacks some. The repertoire holds 12,000 or so clones, almost 95% seen once, with around 8.8% in the top ten. Germline-derived CDR1 and CDR2 are SGDLS and YYNGEE. V lost 0 bases to trimming and J lost 3 bases; unmatched junction nucleotides: 2. The CDR3 consists of 15 residues. Sequencing was carried out using PBMCs. The gene calls are TRBV9 and TRBJ2-1; 8 bases line up with TRBD2. This TCR was sampled from a human donor in good health. This CDR3 reads CASSVESGGYNEQFF. Written as DNA, the CDR3 is TGTGCCAGCAGCGTAGAAAGCGGGGGCTACAATGAGCAGTTCTTC. The full variable domain, completed using reference TRBV9 and TRBJ2-1, is DSGVTQTPKHLITATGQRVTLRCSPRSGDLSVYWYQQSLDQGLQFLIQYYNGEERAKGNILERFSAQQFPDLHSELNLSSLELGDSALYFCASSVESGGYNEQFFGPGTRLTVL.